The 6 T cell receptor beta chains listed next were all sequenced from one sample in a study of radiation and T cells in renal cell carcinoma. Repertoires were generated with immunoSEQ multiplex PCR, while TCRdb's copy carries only in-frame clones and drops some. The repertoire holds 140,000 to 150,000 clones, around nine tenths seen once, with less than 20% in the top ten. Time point meaning: blood 4 weeks post-SBRT, at nephrectomy. Treatment meaning: 15 Gy SBRT to primary tumor, nephrectomy 4 weeks later. The source was blood, collected from a patient whose treatment included radiotherapy and nephrectomy. The receptors originated from a woman between 50 and 59 years old with renal cell carcinoma.

V gene TRBV11-2 combines with J gene TRBJ1-3; D is perhaps TRBD1 (6 bases). Trimming stripped 5 bases from V and 4 bases from J, with 15 bases between. Germline CDR1 is SGHAT and CDR2 is FQNNGV. The CDR3 sequence is 15 residues long. The CDR3 here is CASSLAGAIGNTIYF. The CDR3, as DNA: TGTGCCAGCAGCCTAGCAGGGGCAATCGGAAACACCATATATTTT.

The chain links TRBV7-9 to TRBJ2-4; D is undetermined. Deletions cut 5 bases from V and 4 bases from J, with 18 bases between. Looked up from germline, CDR1 is SEHNR and CDR2 is FQNEAQ (reference sequence). CDR3 length: 16 amino acids. The CDR3 region is CASSPGLWAGKNIQYF. For the CDR3, the DNA is TGTGCCAGCAGCCCGGGCCTCTGGGCTGGAAAAAACATTCAGTACTTC.

The chain has TRBV7-2 and TRBJ2-7, with TRBD2 identical over 8 bases. CDR1 is SGHTA, CDR2 FQGNSA, per germline. With 8 bases clipped from V and 5 bases from J, the junction kept 11 bases outside the gene matches. This CDR3 comprises 14 residues. DNA for the CDR3: TGTGCCAGCCGCCGGGCGGGGGGTTCGAACGAGCAGTACTTC. Protein: CASRRAGGSNEQYF.

The genes are TRBV6-1 and TRBJ2-6; D uncertain. This CDR3 has 15 amino acids. Germline V gives CDR1 MNHNS, CDR2 SASEGT. V was pared by 6 bases and J by 0 bases, with 9 bases between. DNA for the CDR3: TGTGCCAGCAGGGGCCTTTCCTCTGGGGCCAACGTCCTGACTTTC. Encoded protein: CASRGLSSGANVLTF.

This clone has ten or more counts. The chain is built from TRBV5-1 and TRBJ1-4, with 8 nucleotides matching TRBD1. Trimming cost V 3 bases and J 8 bases; bases outside gene matches: 6. The CDR3 length is 14 residues. The germline gives CDR1 SGHRS, CDR2 YFSETQ. The CDR3 is CASSWDRFGEKLFF. CDR3 sequence (DNA): TGCGCCAGCAGCTGGGACAGGTTCGGAGAAAAACTGTTTTTT.

To note about this clone: A junction end diverges from the germline sequence, so it may reflect a read error. This CDR3 reads CASSIAGTGGSDTQYF. The CDR3 DNA reads TGTGCCAGCAGCATAGCAGGGACAGGGGGTTCAGATACGCAGTATTTT. This chain connects TRBV7-2 to TRBJ2-3; the match to TRBD1 covers 11 bases. The CDR3 is 16 amino acids. Per the germline V gene, CDR1 is SGHTA and CDR2 is FQGNSA.